The 16 T cell receptor beta chains reported below all come from one sample, sequenced in a study of T-cell reconstitution after alpha-beta-depleted transplantation in children. Unique molecular identifiers were used to barcode this TCRbeta library. One entry per CDR3 protein results from TCRdb running MiXCR on the PCR reads. The repertoire holds about 980,000 distinct CDR3 sequences, with about 30% as singletons. The specimen comprised PBMCs, mostly from graft donor cells, sampled 360 days after TCRalphabeta/CD19-depleted stem cell transplant. Source of these receptors: a boy under three years old who had a stem cell transplant for SCID, so the T cells may come from the graft donor.

V is TRBV5-1 and J is TRBJ1-5; D not certain. The length of the CDR3 is 15 residues. Germline loops: CDR1 SGHRS, CDR2 YFSETQ. V lost 0 bases to trimming and J lost 1 base, with 8 bases between them. The CDR3 region is CASSLAPHSNQPQHF. DNA for the CDR3: TGCGCCAGCAGCTTGGCGCCGCACAGCAATCAGCCCCAGCATTTT.

A note on this clonotype: Germline is not matched at one junction end, which may reflect a read error. The V gene is TRBV20-1, the J gene TRBJ1-4; D is uncertain. Germline V gene data show CDR1 as DFQATT and CDR2 as SNEGSKA (reference sequence). CDR3 length: 13 residues. CDR3: CSASVGSGEKQFF. CDR3 sequence (DNA): TGCAGTGCTAGCGTAGGGTCTGGTGAAAAACAGTTTTTT.

To note about this clonotype: Relative to the germline gene, one junction end is altered; a read error may explain this. This chain links TRBV4-1 with TRBJ1-2; 7 positions agree with TRBD1. CDR1 and CDR2 (germline): MGHRA, YSYEKL. The CDR3 runs to 13 residues. CDR3 residues: CASSPTGRGGFTF. CDR3 DNA sequence: TGCGCCAGCAGCCCGACAGGGAGAGGTGGCTTCACCTTC.

The CDR3 region is CASSPSGGGGDTQYF. As DNA, the CDR3 is TGTGCCAGCAGTCCGAGCGGGGGCGGAGGAGATACGCAGTATTTT. The chain uses TRBV6-1 and TRBJ2-3, with 8 bases lining up with TRBD2. The CDR3 length is 15 residues. The germline CDR1 and CDR2 sequences are MNHNS and SASEGT. Trimming removed 5 bases from V and 5 bases from J; junction bases left unmatched: 9.

The chain uses TRBV7-3 and TRBJ2-1; TRBD1 might be the D (6 bases). The ends were cut back, 3 bases at V and 5 bases at J, with 17 bases in the middle. The germline V gene has CDR1 SGHTA and CDR2 FQGTGA. The CDR3 contains 16 residues. CDR3 bases: TGTGCCAGCAGCTTCGAAGTAGGGGGATTACACAATGAGCAGTTCTTC. This gives the protein CASSFEVGGLHNEQFF.

This clonotype has more than one count but fewer than ten. V and J are TRBV29-1 and TRBJ1-2, with 8 bases identical to TRBD1. J was trimmed by 2 bases and V by 0 bases; bases with no gene match: 11. Germline V lookup: CDR1 SQVTM, CDR2 ANQGSEA. This CDR3 has 17 residues. The chain's CDR3 is CSVEDGAGGPPNYGYTF. The CDR3 DNA follows: TGCAGCGTTGAAGATGGGGCAGGGGGCCCACCGAACTATGGCTACACCTTC.

The genes are TRBV4-1 and TRBJ1-1; D not certain. V was shortened by 3 bases and J by 7 bases, with 9 bases between the two germline ends. This CDR3 contains 12 residues. Per germline, CDR1 MGHRA and CDR2 YSYEKL. The CDR3 DNA reads TGCGCCAGCAGCCAGGTTGCGTATGAAGCTTTCTTT. Its protein product is CASSQVAYEAFF.

In regard to this clonotype: A much bigger clone sits one base away, suggesting this may be a read error. This rearrangement joins TRBV25-1 to TRBJ2-5, with TRBD1 as a possible D gene (6 bases). Trimming removed 5 bases from V and 8 bases from J, with 21 bases in between. Germline V gives CDR1 MGHDK, CDR2 SYGVNS. This CDR3 comprises 15 residues. Here the CDR3 reads CASSLRGGRGDTQYF. The CDR3 DNA reads as TGTGCCAGCAGTTTGCGAGGGGGACGAGGGGATACCCAGTACTTC.

This clonotype was recorded at least ten times. The chain recombines TRBV20-1 with TRBJ2-3; the D is unclear. The germline V gene has CDR1 DFQATT and CDR2 SNEGSKA (reference sequence). CDR3 size: 14 residues. Trimming left V 2 bases short and J 4 bases short, with 13 bases between. The CDR3 coding sequence is TGCAGTGCTAGAAACCCCCTCCCTCCAGATACGCAGTATTTT. This gives the protein CSARNPLPPDTQYF.

CDR3 sequence reads: CATSRDPSSGGGEQFF. The CDR3 DNA sequence: TGTGCCACCAGCAGAGATCCAAGTAGCGGGGGAGGTGAGCAGTTCTTC. The gene calls are TRBV15 and TRBJ2-1, with TRBD2 identical over 9 bases. This CDR3 is built from 16 residues. The junction had 9 bases not matched to a gene; V was cut back by 0 bases and J by 9 bases. The V gene's germline CDR1 is LNHNV and CDR2 YYDKDF (reference sequence).

The V gene is TRBV6-1, the J gene TRBJ2-3; 7 nucleotides line up with TRBD1. The CDR3 has 14 amino acids. The V gene end was trimmed by 7 bases and the J gene end by 4 bases; junction bases not matched to a gene: 8. The germline V gene has CDR1 MNHNS and CDR2 SASEGT. CDR3 nucleotides: TGTGCCAGCACCCTAGACAGGGTAGCAGATACGCAGTATTTT. This gives the protein CASTLDRVADTQYF.

The V call is TRBV12-1, the J call TRBJ1-6. TRBV12-1 is shown as a pseudogene. The CDR3 sequence is 11 residues long. In DNA, the CDR3 is TGTGCCAGCAGCTTTGAGGAACCCCTCCACTTT. Its protein product is CASSFEEPLHF.

This clonotype was counted only a few times. V is TRBV12-3 or TRBV12-4 and J is TRBJ2-1, with TRBD2 as a possible D gene (5 bases). V was pared by 7 bases and J by 0 bases, with 13 bases between. The CDR3 sequence is 15 residues long. CDR3 protein: CASTTSGPSYNEQFF. In DNA, the CDR3 is TGTGCCAGCACCACCAGCGGCCCCTCCTACAATGAGCAGTTCTTC.

V and J are TRBV20-1 and TRBJ2-2; a weak D match, TRBD2 (6 bases). Looked up from germline, CDR1 is DFQATT and CDR2 is SNEGSKA (reference sequence). The CDR3 extends over 15 amino acids. V was trimmed by 6 bases and J by 5 bases, leaving 19 bases between them. The CDR3 sequence: CSAPQVGGPTGELFF. CDR3 in DNA: TGCAGTGCCCCCCAGGTGGGGGGTCCAACCGGGGAGCTGTTTTTT.

In its sample, this clonotype was seen a few times. CDR3 protein: CASSLRSPWNTGELFF. The CDR3, as DNA: TGTGCCAGCAGCCTTAGGTCACCGTGGAACACCGGGGAGCTGTTTTTT. The J gene is TRBJ2-2, the V gene TRBV7-8; D remains ambiguous. The V gene lost 5 bases and the J gene lost 1 base, with 14 bases spanning the gap. CDR1 is SGHVS and CDR2 is FQNEAQ in the germline V gene. The CDR3 sequence is 16 residues long. Full variable domain (outside the CDR3, taken from reference TRBV7-8 and TRBJ2-2): GAGVSQSPRYKVAKRGQDVALRCDPISGHVSLFWYQQALGQGPEFLTYFQNEAQLDKSGLPSDRFFAERPEGSVSTLKIQRTQQEDSAVYLCASSLRSPWNTGELFFGEGSRLTVL.

This clonotype was observed at least ten times. V is TRBV4-1 and J is TRBJ2-3; perhaps TRBD2 as D (6 bases). V was trimmed by 4 bases and J by 5 bases, leaving 13 bases between them. CDR3 length: 14 amino acids. CDR1 is MGHRA and CDR2 is YSYEKL in the germline V gene. Here the CDR3 reads CASSRRLGEDTQYF. CDR3 sequence (DNA): TGCGCCAGCAGCCGGCGACTAGGGGAAGATACGCAGTATTTT.